The clone carrying this T cell receptor (beta chain) was seen more than once but under ten times. Its antigen remains unknown. The data originate from a study of T cells after yellow fever vaccination. Whole-study context: Fractions of limited cellularity were prepared by means of SMART-Seq v4 Ultra Low Input. Notes on the study in general: Shared CD4/CD8 clonotypes were a small share, likely from convergent recombination. Booster samples showed a return of most primary-vaccination clones (around 96% CD4, 70% to 90% CD8).

V lost 7 bases to trimming and J lost 9 bases; unmatched junction nucleotides: 15. This CDR3 spans 15 amino acids. Template switching with 5'RACE generated the TCR cDNA and added a universal primer site and UMIs. One entry per CDR3 protein results from TCRdb running MiXCR on the 5' RACE reads. This sample has some 300,000 distinct CDR3 sequences, with approximately 10% found just once. Material: CD4+ T cells sorted from PBMCs, obtained 5 days after the yellow fever booster vaccination. The sequence came from a man younger than 35 who received the YFV17D yellow fever vaccine. The V gene is TRBV12-3 or TRBV12-4, the J gene TRBJ2-1; 7 bases match TRBD2. The DNA of the CDR3 is TGTGCCAGCAAGGGAGCGGGGAACCCTTTTAGTGAGCAGTTCTTC. It translates to CASKGAGNPFSEQFF.